Presented here are 10 T cell receptor beta chains from one specimen sequenced in a study of T cells expressing NK-cell markers. TCRdb derives one entry per CDR3 protein from the 5' RACE reads, leaving out DNA. This sample's clone table lists more than 400,000 distinct CDR3 sequences. Sequences were obtained from blood T cells: a sorted CD56 or NKG2C T cell subset, CD4+ or CD8+ T cells, or bulk PBMC T cells (not recorded which). These receptors were taken from a woman between 18 and 75 years old in good health.

The rearrangement joins TRBV18 to TRBJ2-7; the D call from TCRdb, TRBD2, cannot be confirmed without DNA. Germline assignment: CDR1 KGHSH and CDR2 LQKENI. The CDR3 runs to 15 residues. CDR3 region: CASSLASGRTYEQYF.

CDR3 residues: CASSLNGAGRDIQYF. The chain uses TRBV5-1 and TRBJ2-4; the D gene TCRdb calls, TRBD2, cannot be checked with no DNA. This CDR3 has 15 residues. CDR1 is SGHRS, CDR2 YFSETQ, per germline.

The chain uses TRBV14 and TRBJ1-1; the TCRdb call, TRBD1, lacks DNA for checking. The V gene's germline CDR1 is SGHDN and CDR2 FVKESK. CDR3 length: 17 residues. CDR3 sequence: CASSLRDRGDEVTEAFF.

This rearrangement joins TRBV19 to TRBJ1-1. The CDR3 covers 14 residues. The germline gives CDR1 LNHDA, CDR2 SQIVND (reference sequence). This CDR3 is CASSTRGWNTEAFF.

V usage is TRBV10-3 and J usage is TRBJ2-3; TCRdb's D call of TRBD2 is untestable without DNA. The length of the CDR3 is 18 residues. Per the germline V gene, CDR1 is ENHRY and CDR2 is SYGVKD. The CDR3 loop reads CAISESRGRVGNTDTQYF.

The chain has TRBV7-6 and TRBJ1-4. This CDR3 region has 15 residues. Germline V lookup: CDR1 SGHVS, CDR2 FNYEAQ. This chain's CDR3 is CASSPPGGPNEKLFF.

This chain joins TRBV14 and TRBJ2-1. Germline assignment: CDR1 SGHDN and CDR2 FVKESK. CDR3 length: 14 residues. CDR3 region: CASSQRSSYNEQFF. The variable domain in full, completed from reference TRBV14 and TRBJ2-1, reads EAGVTQFPSHSVIEKGQTVTLRCDPISGHDNLYWYRRVMGKEIKFLLHFVKESKQDESGMPNNRFLAERTGGTYSTLKVQPAELEDSGVYFCASSQRSSYNEQFFGPGTRLTVL.

The genes are TRBV19 and TRBJ1-1; TCRdb's assignment of TRBD1 cannot be checked, as there is no DNA. The germline gives CDR1 LNHDA, CDR2 SQIVND (reference sequence). The CDR3 loop spans 14 amino acids. CDR3 loop: CASSMYRGGTEAFF. Using reference TRBV19 and TRBJ1-1 for the parts outside the CDR3, the full variable domain is DGGITQSPKYLFRKEGQNVTLSCEQNLNHDAMYWYRQDPGQGLRLIYYSQIVNDFQKGDIAEGYSVSREKKESFPLTVTSAQKNPTAFYLCASSMYRGGTEAFFGQGTRLTVV.

The rearrangement uses TRBV20-1 and TRBJ1-6; TCRdb lists TRBD1, though no DNA is available to test this call. In germline, CDR1 is DFQATT, CDR2 SNEGSKA (reference sequence). This CDR3 has 14 residues. CDR3 residues: CSARQTGGDSPLHF.

This chain joins TRBV11-3 and TRBJ2-2; no DNA is available, so the TRBD2 call from TCRdb remains unchecked. There are 13 residues in the CDR3. Looked up from germline, CDR1 is SGHNT and CDR2 is YENEEA. The CDR3 here is CASSLASFGELFF.